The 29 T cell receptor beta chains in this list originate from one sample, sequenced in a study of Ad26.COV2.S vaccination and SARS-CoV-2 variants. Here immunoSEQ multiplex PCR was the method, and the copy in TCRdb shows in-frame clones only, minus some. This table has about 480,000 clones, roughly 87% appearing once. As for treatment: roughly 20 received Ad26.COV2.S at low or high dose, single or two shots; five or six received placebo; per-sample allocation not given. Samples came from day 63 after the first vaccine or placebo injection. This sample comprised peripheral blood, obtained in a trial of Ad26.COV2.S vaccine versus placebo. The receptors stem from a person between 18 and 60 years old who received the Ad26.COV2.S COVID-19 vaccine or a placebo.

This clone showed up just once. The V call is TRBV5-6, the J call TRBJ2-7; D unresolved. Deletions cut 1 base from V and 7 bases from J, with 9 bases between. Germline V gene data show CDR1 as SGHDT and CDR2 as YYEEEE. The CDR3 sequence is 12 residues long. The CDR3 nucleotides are TGTGCCAGCAGCTTGAGGGTGGGGGAGCAGTACTTC. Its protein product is CASSLRVGEQYF.

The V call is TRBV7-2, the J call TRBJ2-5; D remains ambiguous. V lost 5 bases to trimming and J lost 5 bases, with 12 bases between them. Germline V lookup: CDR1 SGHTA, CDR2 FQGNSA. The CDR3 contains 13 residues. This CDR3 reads CASSRSTGETQYF. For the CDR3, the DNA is TGTGCCAGCAGCCGTAGCACCGGGGAGACCCAGTACTTC.

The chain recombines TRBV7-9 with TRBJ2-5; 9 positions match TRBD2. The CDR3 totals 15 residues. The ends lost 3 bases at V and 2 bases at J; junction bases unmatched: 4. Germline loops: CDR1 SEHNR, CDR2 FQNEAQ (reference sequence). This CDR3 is CASSFPSGVQETQYF. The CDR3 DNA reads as TGTGCCAGCAGCTTTCCTAGCGGGGTACAAGAGACCCAGTACTTC.

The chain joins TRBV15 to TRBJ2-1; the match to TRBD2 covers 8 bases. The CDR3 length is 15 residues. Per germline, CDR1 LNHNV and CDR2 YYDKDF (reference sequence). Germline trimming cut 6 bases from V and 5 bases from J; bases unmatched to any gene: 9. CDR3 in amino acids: CATRSAGGPHNEQFF. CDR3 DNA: TGTGCCACCAGGTCGGCGGGAGGTCCCCACAATGAGCAGTTCTTC.

This chain's CDR3 is CASSPRERVHEAFF. The DNA for the CDR3 is TGTGCCAGCAGCCCCAGAGAAAGGGTCCATGAAGCTTTCTTT. The gene calls are TRBV4-2 and TRBJ1-1; D remains unclear. The germline V gene encodes CDR1 LGHNA and CDR2 YNFKEQ. The CDR3 sequence is 14 residues long. V lost 4 bases and J 7 bases, leaving 16 bases between the germline ends.

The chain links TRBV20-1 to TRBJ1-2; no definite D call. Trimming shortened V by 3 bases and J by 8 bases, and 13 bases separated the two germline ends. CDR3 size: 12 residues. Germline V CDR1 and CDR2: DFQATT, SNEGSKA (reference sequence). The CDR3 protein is CSASPSARGYTF. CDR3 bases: TGCAGTGCTAGTCCGTCGGCGCGCGGCTACACCTTC.

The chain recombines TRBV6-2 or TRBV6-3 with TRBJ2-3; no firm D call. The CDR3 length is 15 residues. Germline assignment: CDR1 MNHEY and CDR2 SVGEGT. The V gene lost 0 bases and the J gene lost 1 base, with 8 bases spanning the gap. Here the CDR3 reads CASSYSTHGTDTQYF. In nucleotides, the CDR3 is TGTGCCAGCAGTTACTCGACCCATGGCACAGATACGCAGTATTTT.

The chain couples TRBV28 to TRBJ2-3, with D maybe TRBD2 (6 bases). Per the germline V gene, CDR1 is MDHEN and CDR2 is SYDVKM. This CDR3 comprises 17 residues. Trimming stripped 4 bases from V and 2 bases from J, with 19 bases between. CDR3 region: CASSSIYGGPHTDTQYF. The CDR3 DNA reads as TGTGCCAGCAGTTCCATCTACGGGGGACCACACACAGATACGCAGTATTTT.

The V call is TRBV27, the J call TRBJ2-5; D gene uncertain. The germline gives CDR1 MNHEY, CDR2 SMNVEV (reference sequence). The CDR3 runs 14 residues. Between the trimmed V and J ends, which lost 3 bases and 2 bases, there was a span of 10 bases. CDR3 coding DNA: TGTGCCAGCAGTTTGTCCTGGCTACAAGAGACCCAGTACTTC. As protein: CASSLSWLQETQYF.

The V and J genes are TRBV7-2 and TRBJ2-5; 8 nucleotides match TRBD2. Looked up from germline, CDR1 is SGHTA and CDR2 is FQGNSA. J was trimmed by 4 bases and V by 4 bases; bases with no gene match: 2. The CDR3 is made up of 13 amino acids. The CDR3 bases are TGTGCCAGCAGCTCCGGGAGGGGAGAGACCCAGTACTTC. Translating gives CASSSGRGETQYF. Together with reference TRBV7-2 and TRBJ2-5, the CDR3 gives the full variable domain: GAGVSQSPSNKVTEKGKDVELRCDPISGHTALYWYRQSLGQGLEFLIYFQGNSAPDKSGLPSDRFSAERTGGSVSTLTIQRTQQEDSAVYLCASSSGRGETQYFGPGTRLLVL.

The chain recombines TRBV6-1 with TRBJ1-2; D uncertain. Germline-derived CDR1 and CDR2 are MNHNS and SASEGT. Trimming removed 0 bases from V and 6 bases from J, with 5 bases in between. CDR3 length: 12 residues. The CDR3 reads CASSEAAHGYTF. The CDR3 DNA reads TGTGCCAGCAGTGAAGCCGCACATGGCTACACCTTC.

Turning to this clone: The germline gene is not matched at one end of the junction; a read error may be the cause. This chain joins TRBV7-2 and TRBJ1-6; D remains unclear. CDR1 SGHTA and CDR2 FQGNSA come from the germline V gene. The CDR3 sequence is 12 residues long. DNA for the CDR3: TGTGCCAGCAGCCTAGCCGGTTCACCCCTCCACTTT. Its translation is CASSLAGSPLHF.

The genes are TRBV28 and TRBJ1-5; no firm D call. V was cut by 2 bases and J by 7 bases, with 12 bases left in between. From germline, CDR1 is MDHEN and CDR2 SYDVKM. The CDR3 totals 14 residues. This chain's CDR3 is CASSLEREVQPQHF. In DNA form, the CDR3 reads TGTGCCAGCAGTTTAGAAAGGGAGGTGCAGCCCCAGCATTTT.

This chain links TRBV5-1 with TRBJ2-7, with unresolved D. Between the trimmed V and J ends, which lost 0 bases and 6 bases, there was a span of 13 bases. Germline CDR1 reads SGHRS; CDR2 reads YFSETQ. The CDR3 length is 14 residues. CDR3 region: CASSLDPSRFEQYF. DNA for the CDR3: TGCGCCAGCAGCTTGGATCCTAGTCGGTTCGAGCAGTACTTC.

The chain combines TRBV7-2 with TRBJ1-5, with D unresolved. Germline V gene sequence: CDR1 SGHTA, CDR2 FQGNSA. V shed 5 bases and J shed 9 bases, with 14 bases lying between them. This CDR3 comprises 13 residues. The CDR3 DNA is TGTGCCAGCAGCCACCCAGGCGTTGTGCCCCAGCATTTT. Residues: CASSHPGVVPQHF.

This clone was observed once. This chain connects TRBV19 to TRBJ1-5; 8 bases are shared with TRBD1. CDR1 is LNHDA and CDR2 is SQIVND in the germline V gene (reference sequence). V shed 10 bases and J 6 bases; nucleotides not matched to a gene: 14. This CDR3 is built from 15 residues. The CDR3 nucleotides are TGTGCCACCAAAACGACAGGGGCGATGAGTCAGCCCCAGCATTTT. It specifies CATKTTGAMSQPQHF.

The CDR3 here is CASRTPVTGYNQPQHF. In DNA form, the CDR3 reads TGTGCCAGCAGAACCCCCGTGACAGGGTACAATCAGCCCCAGCATTTT. This chain links TRBV28 with TRBJ1-5, with 7 nucleotides matching TRBD1. Germline V gene lookup returns CDR1 MDHEN and CDR2 SYDVKM. CDR3 size: 16 residues. V trimming: 6 bases; J trimming: 3 bases; junction bases outside the gene matches: 11. The full variable domain, completed using reference TRBV28 and TRBJ1-5, is DVKVTQSSRYLVKRTGEKVFLECVQDMDHENMFWYRQDPGLGLRLIYFSYDVKMKEKGDIPEGYSVSREKKERFSLILESASTNQTSMYLCASRTPVTGYNQPQHFGDGTRLSIL.

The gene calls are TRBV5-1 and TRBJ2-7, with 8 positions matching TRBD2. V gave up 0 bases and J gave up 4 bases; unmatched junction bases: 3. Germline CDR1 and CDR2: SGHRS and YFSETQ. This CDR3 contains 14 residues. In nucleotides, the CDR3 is TGCGCCAGCAGCTTGGGGACTAGCCTTTACGAGCAGTACTTC. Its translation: CASSLGTSLYEQYF.

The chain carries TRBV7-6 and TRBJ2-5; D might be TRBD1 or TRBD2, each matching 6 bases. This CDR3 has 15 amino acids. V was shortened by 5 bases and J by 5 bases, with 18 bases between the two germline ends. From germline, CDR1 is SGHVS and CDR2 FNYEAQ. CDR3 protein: CASSTSNREEETQYF. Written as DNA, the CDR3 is TGTGCCAGCAGCACTAGTAACAGGGAGGAGGAGACCCAGTACTTC.

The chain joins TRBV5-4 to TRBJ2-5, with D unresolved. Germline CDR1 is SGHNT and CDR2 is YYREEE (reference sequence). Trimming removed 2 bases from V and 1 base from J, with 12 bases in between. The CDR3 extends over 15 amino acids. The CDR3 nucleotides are TGTGCCAGCAGCTTTAACCGTCGGTCCCAAGAGACCCAGTACTTC. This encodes CASSFNRRSQETQYF.

CDR3 in amino acids: CASRGTGGARRNNEQFF. As DNA, the CDR3 is TGTGCCAGCAGAGGGACAGGGGGCGCTCGCCGCAACAATGAGCAGTTCTTC. The chain is built from TRBV2 and TRBJ2-1, with 12 bases aligning to TRBD1. Germline CDR1 SNHLY, CDR2 FYNNEI. The CDR3 runs 17 residues. Trimming removed 6 bases from V and 5 bases from J; junction bases left unmatched: 11.

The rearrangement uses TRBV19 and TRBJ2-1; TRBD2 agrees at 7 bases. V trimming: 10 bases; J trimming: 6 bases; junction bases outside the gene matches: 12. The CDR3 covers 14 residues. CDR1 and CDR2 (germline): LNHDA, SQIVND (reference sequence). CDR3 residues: CATSPGGSFNEQFF. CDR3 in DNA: TGTGCCACCTCCCCGGGCGGGAGTTTCAATGAGCAGTTCTTC.

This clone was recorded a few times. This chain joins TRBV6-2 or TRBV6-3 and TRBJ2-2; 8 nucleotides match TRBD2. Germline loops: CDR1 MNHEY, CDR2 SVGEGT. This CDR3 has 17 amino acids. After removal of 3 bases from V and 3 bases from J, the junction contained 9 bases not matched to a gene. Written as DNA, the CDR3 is TGTGCCAGCAGTTATGTCGAGCGGGAGTTTTACACCGGGGAGCTGTTTTTT. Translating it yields CASSYVEREFYTGELFF.

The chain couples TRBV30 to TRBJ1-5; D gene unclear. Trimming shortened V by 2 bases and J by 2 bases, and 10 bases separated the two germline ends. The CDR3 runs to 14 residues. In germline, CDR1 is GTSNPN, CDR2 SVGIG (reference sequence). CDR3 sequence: CAWSKDFGNQPQHF. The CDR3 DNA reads TGTGCCTGGAGTAAGGACTTCGGCAATCAGCCCCAGCATTTT. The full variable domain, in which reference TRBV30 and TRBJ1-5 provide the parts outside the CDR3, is SQTIHQWPATLVQPVGSPLSLECTVEGTSNPNLYWYRQAAGRGLQLLFYSVGIGQISSEVPQNLSASRPQDRQFILSSKKLLLSDSGFYLCAWSKDFGNQPQHFGDGTRLSIL.

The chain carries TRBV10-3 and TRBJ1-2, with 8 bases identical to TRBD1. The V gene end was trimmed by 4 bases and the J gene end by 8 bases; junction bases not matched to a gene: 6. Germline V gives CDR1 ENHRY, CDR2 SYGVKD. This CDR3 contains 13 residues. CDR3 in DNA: TGTGCCATCAGTGCAGGACAGGGTTTAGGCTACACCTTC. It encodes CAISAGQGLGYTF.

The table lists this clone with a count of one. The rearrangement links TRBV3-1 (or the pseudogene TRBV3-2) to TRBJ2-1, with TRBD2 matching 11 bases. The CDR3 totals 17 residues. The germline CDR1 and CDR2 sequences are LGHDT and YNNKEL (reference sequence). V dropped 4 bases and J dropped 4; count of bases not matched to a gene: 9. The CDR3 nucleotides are TGTGCCAGCAGCCCCGATCGGTTAGCGGGAGGGTACAATGAGCAGTTCTTC. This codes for CASSPDRLAGGYNEQFF.

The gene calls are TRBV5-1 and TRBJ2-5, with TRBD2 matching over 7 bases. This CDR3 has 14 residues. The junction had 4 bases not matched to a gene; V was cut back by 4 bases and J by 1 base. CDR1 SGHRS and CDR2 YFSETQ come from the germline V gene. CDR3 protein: CASSRGGSQETQYF. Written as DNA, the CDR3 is TGCGCCAGCAGCCGGGGAGGGTCCCAAGAGACCCAGTACTTC.

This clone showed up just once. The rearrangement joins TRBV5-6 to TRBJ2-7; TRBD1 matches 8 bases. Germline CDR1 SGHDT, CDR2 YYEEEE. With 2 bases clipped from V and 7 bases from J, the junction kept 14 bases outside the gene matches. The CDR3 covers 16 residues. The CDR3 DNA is TGTGCCAGCAGCTTACCTGGACAGGGTATAGGAGGGGAGCAGTACTTC. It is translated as CASSLPGQGIGGEQYF.

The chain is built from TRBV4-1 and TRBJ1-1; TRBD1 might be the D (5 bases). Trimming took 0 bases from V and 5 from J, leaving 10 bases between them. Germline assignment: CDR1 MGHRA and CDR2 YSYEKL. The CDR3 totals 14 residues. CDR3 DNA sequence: TGCGCCAGCAGCCAAGAAGGGGTGAGGACTGAAGCTTTCTTT. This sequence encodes CASSQEGVRTEAFF.